The entry below describes one T cell receptor beta chain. The target antigen is unknown. This entry belongs to a study of T cell responses to AZD1222 COVID-19 vaccine. Broader study findings: Spike-specific TCR breadth rose after two AZD1222 doses, and depth rose as well. Donors in the cohort were predominantly white British and more often female, and clonal diversity was possibly underestimated. Repertoire sampling was restricted to post-peak T cell response timepoints. Spike as a whole was targeted by vaccine-associated CD4 TCRs, dominant at 160-218 and 743-854.

The assay was immunoSEQ multiplex PCR, and TCRdb's table has in-frame clones only and misses some. The sample holds around 78,000 clones, roughly 91% seen once. Per germline, CDR1 SNHLY and CDR2 FYNNEI. V was pared by 6 bases and J by 2 bases, with 0 bases of the junction left unmatched. This CDR3 is 13 amino acids long. The chain carries TRBV2 and TRBJ2-7, with 11 bases matching TRBD1. This sample comprised peripheral blood, obtained on day 0 of AZD1222 vaccination. This TCR was sampled from an adult in good health. The CDR3 sequence is CASRDRGPYEQYF. Here the CDR3 DNA reads TGTGCCAGCAGGGACAGGGGGCCCTACGAGCAGTACTTC.